This T cell receptor beta chain appears in the sequencing data of a study of shared clonotypes between healthy human individuals. V dropped 3 bases and J dropped 1; count of bases not matched to a gene: 8. Germline assignment: CDR1 SGHTS and CDR2 YDEGEE. The CDR3 covers 18 residues. Libraries were prepared by immunoSEQ multiplex PCR; TCRdb keeps only in-frame clonotypes and omits some of them. The sample carries 1 million to 1.3 million clones, approximately 80% recorded once. The gene calls are TRBV5-8 and TRBJ2-5; 14 bases fit TRBD2. Sequencing input: memory CD4+ T cells from PBMCs. The subset was: CD45RA-negative fraction. This TCR derives from a man between 18 and 29 years old in good health. Some clones in this sample may be carry-over from other donors' samples. The CDR3 protein is CASSYPGLAGAIQETQYF. In DNA form, the CDR3 reads TGTGCCAGCAGCTATCCGGGACTAGCGGGAGCAATCCAAGAGACCCAGTACTTC.